Listed below are T cell receptor beta chains from one sample, sequenced in a study of T cell responses to AZD1222 COVID-19 vaccine. TCRdb keeps only in-frame clones here, not all; method: immunoSEQ multiplex PCR. The sample holds some 95,000 clones; about 86% are singletons and the top ten take approximately 6%. The material was peripheral blood, obtained on day 0 of AZD1222 vaccination. These receptors were taken from an adult in good health. Each CDR3 is given with its conserved first and last residue. D genes are given only for firm matches. Only some rows state a clone size, as once, few, many or a class for expanded clones.

V gene	D gene	clone size	J gene	CDR3 DNA	CDR3 protein
TRBV4-3	.	.	TRBJ1-2	TGCGCCAGCAGCCTCCAAGGGGGGGGACCCTATGGCTACACCTTC	CASSLQGGGPYGYTF
TRBV7-2	.	.	TRBJ1-5	TGTGCCAGCAGCTTAGAGCTGGGGGGTGGCAATCAGCCCCAGCATTTT	CASSLELGGGNQPQHF
TRBV7-2	.	once	TRBJ1-1	TGTGCCAGCAGCCGAAACGGGAGTCCTGAAGCTTTCTTT	CASSRNGSPEAFF
TRBV29-1	.	few	TRBJ2-7	TGCAGCGTGACCTTGCTGCAGAGACAATACGAGCAGTACTTC	CSVTLLQRQYEQYF
TRBV7-2	.	once	TRBJ1-3	TGTGCCAGCTCTCGCGACAAAGGGAGAAACACCATATATTTT	CASSRDKGRNTIYF
TRBV21-1	.	.	TRBJ1-2	TGTGCCAGCAGCCCTCCGGGGAGGACATCTAACTATGGCTACACCTTC	CASSPPGRTSNYGYTF
TRBV14	TRBD2	few	TRBJ2-5	TGTGCCAGCAGCCCGGGACTAGCGGGAGTAGAGACCCAGTACTTC	CASSPGLAGVETQYF
TRBV11-1	TRBD2	few	TRBJ2-4	TGTGCCAGCAGCTTAGGCGGGGGGGCAAACATTCAGTACTTC	CASSLGGGANIQYF
TRBV6-1	.	.	TRBJ2-5	TGTGCCAGCAGTGAACCCCAGCGGAGACAAGAGACCCAGTACTTC	CASSEPQRRQETQYF
TRBV27	.	.	TRBJ1-6	TGTGCCAGCAGTTTGGGACCCCCGAGGGGTTCACCCCTCCACTTT	CASSLGPPRGSPLHF
TRBV7-8	.	.	TRBJ1-5	TGTGCCAGCAGCCCCGGCCCGGCGGGGGTTAGCAATCAGCCCCAGCATTTT	CASSPGPAGVSNQPQHF
TRBV4-2	TRBD1	.	TRBJ2-3	TGTGCCAGCAGCCAAGGGACAGGGGAAGATACGCAGTATTTT	CASSQGTGEDTQYF
TRBV6-4	.	many	TRBJ2-7	TGTGCCAGCAGTGATATTCCCCCCAAGACAGTAACCTACGAGCAGTACTTC	CASSDIPPKTVTYEQYF
TRBV11-2	.	.	TRBJ2-5	TGTGCCAGCAGCCTTAGCGGTTTTGAGACCCAGTACTTC	CASSLSGFETQYF
TRBV6-6	.	.	TRBJ1-4	TGTGCCAGCAGCCCCACGGATGAAAAACTGTTTTTT	CASSPTDEKLFF
TRBV11-3	.	.	TRBJ2-5	TGTGCCAGCAGCTTAACGGGGGTTGAGACCCAGTACTTC	CASSLTGVETQYF
TRBV19	TRBD1	.	TRBJ1-1	TGTGCCAGTAGTATCCAATCGGGGACAGGATACAACACTGAAGCTTTCTTT	CASSIQSGTGYNTEAFF
TRBV5-1	.	.	TRBJ2-7	TGCGCCAGCAGCTTGGAAGGGATCTACGAGCAGTACTTC	CASSLEGIYEQYF
TRBV4-2	TRBD1	.	TRBJ1-5	TGTGCCAGCAGCCAACACTGGACAGGGAAAGACAATCAGCCCCAGCATTTT	CASSQHWTGKDNQPQHF
TRBV21-1	.	.	TRBJ2-7	TGTGCCAGGACCCCAACCGGGACGGGAACCTACGAGCAGTACTTC	CARTPTGTGTYEQYF
TRBV10-3	.	.	TRBJ1-5	TGTGCCATCAGTGAGGGCCCCGGAAATCAGCCCCAGCATTTT	CAISEGPGNQPQHF
TRBV4-3	TRBD1	.	TRBJ2-1	TGCGCCAGCAGCCAAGGCCCGGGACAGGGGCGCGATGAGCAGTTCTTC	CASSQGPGQGRDEQFF
TRBV4-1	.	.	TRBJ1-5	TGCGCCAGCAGCCCTTACCCCGAGACGGACCAGAGCAATCAGCCCCAGCATTTT	CASSPYPETDQSNQPQHF
TRBV11-3	.	.	TRBJ2-1	TGTGCCAGCAGCGTGGATCGCCGGGTCAACAATGAGCAGTTCTTC	CASSVDRRVNNEQFF
TRBV15	TRBD1	.	TRBJ1-1	TGTGCCACCAGCAGAGAACAGGGGTTTTTTGGTGAAGCTTTCTTT	CATSREQGFFGEAFF
TRBV6-5	TRBD1	.	TRBJ2-2	TGTGCCAGCAAGGGACAGGGGGACACCGGGGAGCTGTTTTTT	CASKGQGDTGELFF
TRBV7-8	.	once	TRBJ1-6	TGTGCCAGCAGCTTACTACAGGGTGGTTCACCCCTCCACTTT	CASSLLQGGSPLHF
TRBV11-2	TRBD1	.	TRBJ2-4	TGTGCCAGCAGCTCGCCGGGACAGGGAGACATTCAGTACTTC	CASSSPGQGDIQYF
TRBV29-1	.	.	TRBJ2-3	TGCAGCGTTGAGGAATCGGGCACAGATACGCAGTATTTT	CSVEESGTDTQYF
TRBV5-6	.	.	TRBJ2-1	TGTGCCAGCAGCTTTAGTAGCGCCGGTGAGCAGTTCTTC	CASSFSSAGEQFF
TRBV4-1	TRBD1	few	TRBJ1-3	TGCGCCAGCAGCCAACAAACAGGGGGTACTGGAAACACCATATATTTT	CASSQQTGGTGNTIYF
TRBV7-9	TRBD1	.	TRBJ1-1	TGTGCCAGCAGCGCTATGACAGGGATGAACACTGAAGCTTTCTTT	CASSAMTGMNTEAFF
TRBV7-9	.	.	TRBJ1-2	TGTGCCAGCAGCTTAGGGGCAAATGGCTACACCTTC	CASSLGANGYTF
TRBV5-6	.	.	TRBJ1-2	TGTGCCAGCAGCTTGGTGTCGGAGTATGGCTACACCTTC	CASSLVSEYGYTF
TRBV6-1	.	.	TRBJ2-2	TGTGCCAGCAGTGAATTGGGGGGCCACACCGGGGAGCTGTTTTTT	CASSELGGHTGELFF
TRBV19	.	.	TRBJ1-5	TGTGCCAGTAGTATGTGGGGTATCAATCAGCCCCAGCATTTT	CASSMWGINQPQHF
TRBV9	.	once	TRBJ2-3	TGTGCCAGCAGCACTACGCAGTATTTT	CASSTTQYF
TRBV24-1	.	.	TRBJ1-6	TGTGCCACCAGTGATTTGATTGGGTCTTGGGCGGTAGGCGGTAATTCACCCCTCCACTTT	CATSDLIGSWAVGGNSPLHF
TRBV11-3	.	.	TRBJ2-5	TGTGCCAGCAGCTTACTGGGGTTGGGGTTTCGCGAGACCCAGTACTTC	CASSLLGLGFRETQYF
TRBV9	TRBD1	.	TRBJ1-5	TGTGCCAGCAGCGTGGATGGGACAGGGTATCAGCCCCAGCATTTT	CASSVDGTGYQPQHF
TRBV6-2/TRBV6-3	TRBD1	.	TRBJ2-7	TGTGCCAGCAGTTACCTGGGACAGACAATTTACGAGCAGTACTTC	CASSYLGQTIYEQYF
TRBV9	.	.	TRBJ2-3	TGTGCCAGCAGCCCCACGTACGCCACAGATACGCAGTATTTT	CASSPTYATDTQYF
TRBV11-2	TRBD1	.	TRBJ2-1	TGTGCCAGCAGCTTAGGGTACAGGGGGCCAACCTCCTCCTACAATGAGCAGTTCTTC	CASSLGYRGPTSSYNEQFF
TRBV5-1	.	.	TRBJ2-3	TGCGCCAGCAGCTTGTTAATAAACGGCACTAGCACAGATACGCAGTATTTT	CASSLLINGTSTDTQYF
TRBV14	.	.	TRBJ2-7	TGTGCCAGCAGCCAAGCCCTCCTGAGGGAGCAGTACTTC	CASSQALLREQYF
TRBV6-5	.	.	TRBJ1-3	TGTGCCAGCAGTTACTCGGAGGAAAGCTCTGGAAACACCATATATTTT	CASSYSEESSGNTIYF
TRBV27	.	.	TRBJ2-7	TGTGCCAGCAGTTCGGACTGGGCCTACGAGCAGTACTTC	CASSSDWAYEQYF
TRBV6-5	TRBD1	many	TRBJ1-1	TGTGCCAGCAGTTACAGCCGAACAGGGGATACTGAAGCTTTCTTT	CASSYSRTGDTEAFF
TRBV9	TRBD2	.	TRBJ2-2	TGTGCCAGCAGCGCGATAGCGGGAGGAGGACGGGAGCTGTTTTTT	CASSAIAGGGRELFF
TRBV27	.	few	TRBJ2-7	TGTGCCAGCAGTTCGGCGGGGAGTTCGGGCGAGCAGTACTTC	CASSSAGSSGEQYF
TRBV30	.	.	TRBJ1-2	TGTGCCTGGAGTGTCGGGACAACGGTCCGGGGTGGCTACACCTTC	CAWSVGTTVRGGYTF
TRBV2	.	.	TRBJ2-5	TGTGCCAGCAGTGCGTACGAGACCCAGTACTTC	CASSAYETQYF
TRBV5-4	TRBD1	few	TRBJ2-7	TGTGCCAGCAGCTTGCGAGGACAGGAGTACTTC	CASSLRGQEYF
TRBV27	TRBD2	few	TRBJ2-2	TGTGCCAGCAGTTTATCTAGCGGGACAATCACCGGGGAGCTGTTTTTT	CASSLSSGTITGELFF
TRBV10-3	.	.	TRBJ2-6	TGTGCCATCAGTGAGTCTGTATCCGATTCTGGGGCCAACGTCCTGACTTTC	CAISESVSDSGANVLTF
TRBV5-5	TRBD2	.	TRBJ2-5	TGTGCCAGCAGCTTTCTTCTAGCGGGAGGCACCGGCCAAGAGACCCAGTACTTC	CASSFLLAGGTGQETQYF
TRBV5-1	TRBD2	.	TRBJ2-2	TGCGCCAGCAGCTTGGATGGACTAGCCGTAGCCGGGGAGCTGTTTTTT	CASSLDGLAVAGELFF
TRBV5-4	TRBD1	.	TRBJ2-7	TGTGCCAGCAGCCAGAACAGGGGATGGTCCTACGAGCAGTACTTC	CASSQNRGWSYEQYF
TRBV21-1	.	medium-sized	TRBJ2-5	TGTGCCAGCAGCAAAGCAGTTCGGGGGACACTACAAGAGACCCAGTACTTC	CASSKAVRGTLQETQYF
TRBV6-5	.	few	TRBJ2-5	TGTGCCAGCAGTATGCAGGGGCCCGGGGGGACCCAGTACTTC	CASSMQGPGGTQYF